A selection of T cell receptor beta chains follows, all from one sample in a study of human T cells and chemical hapten exposure. TCRdb called the RACE reads again in MiXCR, with one record for every CDR3 protein. The table has about 400,000 distinct CDR3 sequences, under 6.5% seen once; the top ten hold under 7%. This material consisted of whole blood, taken in connection with sensitization to the hapten diphenylcyclopropenone (DPC). The receptors were sampled from a young woman with alopecia areata. Some clones in this sample may be carry-over from other donors' samples. CDR3s leave out the opening cysteine and the closing phenylalanine or tryptophan.

CDR3aa: ASRGAGGQEETQY
v_gene: TRBV3-1

CDR3aa: ASSVGASGGPSSYNEQF
v_gene: TRBV9

CDR3aa: ASSIMTDSPLH
v_gene: TRBV12-3/TRBV12-4

CDR3aa: ASSLNRVEGYT
v_gene: TRBV12-3/TRBV12-4

CDR3aa: ASSTGRPSGANVLT
v_gene: TRBV19

CDR3aa: ASSRLAGAGETQY
v_gene: TRBV7-3

CDR3aa: ASSPGLNIQVGAF
v_gene: TRBV3-1

CDR3aa: SARDAGQNYYGYT
v_gene: TRBV20-1

CDR3aa: ASSGQGAGGANVLT
v_gene: TRBV5-4

CDR3aa: ASSLVSSWNNEQF
v_gene: TRBV7-2

CDR3aa: ASSPQVAGNTIY
v_gene: TRBV9

CDR3aa: ASSYNRGPNEKLF
v_gene: TRBV6-5

CDR3aa: ASSPLGSGTDTQY
v_gene: TRBV18

CDR3aa: ASSAFPDNYGYT
v_gene: TRBV9

CDR3aa: ASSQNKETQY
v_gene: TRBV3-1

CDR3aa: SASQPGGVEEKLF
v_gene: TRBV20-1

CDR3aa: ASRRTTGATYNEQF
v_gene: TRBV5-1

CDR3aa: ASSPQGNTGELF
v_gene: TRBV18

CDR3aa: ASSPPGQGRTATNEKLF
v_gene: TRBV18

CDR3aa: ASAALADTQY
v_gene: TRBV28

CDR3aa: SARARTRGYT
v_gene: TRBV20-1

CDR3aa: AISEGISDRSSSTDTQY
v_gene: TRBV10-3

CDR3aa: ASSLGGIGPQY
v_gene: TRBV11-2

CDR3aa: ASSITSTDTQY
v_gene: TRBV12-3/TRBV12-4

CDR3aa: ASSSGGGGQY
v_gene: TRBV28

CDR3aa: SASIRDSITDTQY
v_gene: TRBV20-1

CDR3aa: ASSYSSLGHSSGEQY
v_gene: TRBV6-5